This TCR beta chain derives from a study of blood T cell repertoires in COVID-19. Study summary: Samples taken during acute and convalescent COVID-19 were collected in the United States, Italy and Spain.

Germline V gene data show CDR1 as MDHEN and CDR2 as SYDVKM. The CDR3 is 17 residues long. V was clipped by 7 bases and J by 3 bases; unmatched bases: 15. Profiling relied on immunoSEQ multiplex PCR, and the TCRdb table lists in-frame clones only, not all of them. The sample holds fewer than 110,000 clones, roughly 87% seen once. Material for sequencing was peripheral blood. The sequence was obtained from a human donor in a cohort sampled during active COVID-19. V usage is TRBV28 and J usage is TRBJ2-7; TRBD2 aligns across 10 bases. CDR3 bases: TGTGCCAGCATCGGCCGGCTAGCGGGAGCGGTAGGCTACGAGCAGTACTTC. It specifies CASIGRLAGAVGYEQYF.